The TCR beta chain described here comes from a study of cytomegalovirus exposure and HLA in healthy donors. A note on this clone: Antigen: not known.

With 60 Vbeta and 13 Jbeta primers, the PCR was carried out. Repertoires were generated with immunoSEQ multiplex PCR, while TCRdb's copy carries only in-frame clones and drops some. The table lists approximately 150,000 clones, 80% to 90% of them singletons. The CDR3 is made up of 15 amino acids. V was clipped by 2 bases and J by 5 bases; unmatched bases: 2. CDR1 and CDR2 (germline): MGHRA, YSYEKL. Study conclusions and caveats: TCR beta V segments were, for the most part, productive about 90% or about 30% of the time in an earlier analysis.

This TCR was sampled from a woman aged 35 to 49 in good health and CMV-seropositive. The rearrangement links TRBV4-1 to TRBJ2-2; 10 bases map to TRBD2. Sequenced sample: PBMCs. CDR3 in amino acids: CASSQLTSGTGELFF. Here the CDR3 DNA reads TGCGCCAGCAGCCAATTGACTAGCGGGACCGGGGAGCTGTTTTTT.